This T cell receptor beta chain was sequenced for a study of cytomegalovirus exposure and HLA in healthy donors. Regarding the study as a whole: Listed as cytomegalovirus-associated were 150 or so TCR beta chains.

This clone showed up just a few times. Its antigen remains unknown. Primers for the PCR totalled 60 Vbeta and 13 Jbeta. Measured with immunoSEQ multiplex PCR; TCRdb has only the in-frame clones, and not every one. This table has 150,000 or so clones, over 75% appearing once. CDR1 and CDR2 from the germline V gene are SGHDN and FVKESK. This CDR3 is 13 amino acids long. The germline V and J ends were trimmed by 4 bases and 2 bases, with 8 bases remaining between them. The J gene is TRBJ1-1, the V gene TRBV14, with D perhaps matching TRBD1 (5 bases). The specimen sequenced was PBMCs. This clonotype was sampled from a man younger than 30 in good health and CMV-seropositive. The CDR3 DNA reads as TGTGCCAGCAGCCCGACAGCTAACACTGAAGCTTTCTTT. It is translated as CASSPTANTEAFF.